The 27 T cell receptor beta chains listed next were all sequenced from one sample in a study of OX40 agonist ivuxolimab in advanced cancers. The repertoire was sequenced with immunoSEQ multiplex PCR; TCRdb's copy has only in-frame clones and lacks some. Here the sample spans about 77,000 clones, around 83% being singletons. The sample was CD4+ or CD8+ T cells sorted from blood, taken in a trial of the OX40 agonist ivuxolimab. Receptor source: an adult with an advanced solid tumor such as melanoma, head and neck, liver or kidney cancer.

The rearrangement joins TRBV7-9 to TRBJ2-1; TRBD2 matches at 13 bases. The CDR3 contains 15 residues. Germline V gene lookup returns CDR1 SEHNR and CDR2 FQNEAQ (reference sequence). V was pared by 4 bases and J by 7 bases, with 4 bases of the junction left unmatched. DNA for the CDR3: TGTGCCAGCAGCTCCGGGACTAGCGGGATAAATGAGCAGTTCTTC. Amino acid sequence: CASSSGTSGINEQFF.

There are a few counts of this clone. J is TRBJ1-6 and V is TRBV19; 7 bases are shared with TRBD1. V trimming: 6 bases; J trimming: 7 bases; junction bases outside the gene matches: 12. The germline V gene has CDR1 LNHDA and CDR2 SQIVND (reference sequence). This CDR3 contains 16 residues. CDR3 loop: CASSRKTGIENSPLHF. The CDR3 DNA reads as TGTGCCAGTAGCCGAAAGACAGGGATTGAGAATTCACCCCTCCACTTT.

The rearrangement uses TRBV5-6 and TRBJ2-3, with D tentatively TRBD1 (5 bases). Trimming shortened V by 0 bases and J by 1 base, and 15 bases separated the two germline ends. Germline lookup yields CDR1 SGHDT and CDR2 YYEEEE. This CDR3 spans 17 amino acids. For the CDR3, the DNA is TGTGCCAGCAGCTTGGCGGCGGACACCCTGGGCACAGATACGCAGTATTTT. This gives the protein CASSLAADTLGTDTQYF.

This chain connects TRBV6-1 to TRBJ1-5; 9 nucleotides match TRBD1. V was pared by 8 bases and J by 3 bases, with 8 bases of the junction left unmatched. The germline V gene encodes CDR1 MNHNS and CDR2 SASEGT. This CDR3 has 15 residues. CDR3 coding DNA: TGTGCCAGCCTGAACAGGGGGCTTGACAATCAGCCCCAGCATTTT. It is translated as CASLNRGLDNQPQHF.

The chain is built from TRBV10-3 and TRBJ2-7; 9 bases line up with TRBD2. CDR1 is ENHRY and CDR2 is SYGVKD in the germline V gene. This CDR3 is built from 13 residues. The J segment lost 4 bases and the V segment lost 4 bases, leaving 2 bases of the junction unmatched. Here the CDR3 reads CAISASGGYEQYF. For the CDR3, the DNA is TGTGCCATCAGTGCCAGCGGGGGGTACGAGCAGTACTTC.

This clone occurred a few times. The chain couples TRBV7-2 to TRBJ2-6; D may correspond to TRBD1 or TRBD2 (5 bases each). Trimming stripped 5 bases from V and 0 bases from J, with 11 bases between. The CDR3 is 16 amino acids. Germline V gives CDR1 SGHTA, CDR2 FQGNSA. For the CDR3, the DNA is TGTGCCAGCAGCGCCCGGGGCACCTCTGGGGCCAACGTCCTGACTTTC. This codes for CASSARGTSGANVLTF.

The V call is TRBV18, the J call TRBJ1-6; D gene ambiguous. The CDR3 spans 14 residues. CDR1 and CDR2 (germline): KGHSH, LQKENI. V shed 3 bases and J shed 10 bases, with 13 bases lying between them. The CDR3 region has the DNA TGTGCCAGCTCACCCCCTCCGGCGGGCTCACCCCTCCACTTT. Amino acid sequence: CASSPPPAGSPLHF.

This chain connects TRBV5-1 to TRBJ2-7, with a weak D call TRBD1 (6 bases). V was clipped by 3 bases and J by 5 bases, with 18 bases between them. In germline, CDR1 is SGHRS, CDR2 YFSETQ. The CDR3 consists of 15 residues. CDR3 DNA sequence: TGCGCCAGCAGCTCACCTCAGGGGATTGAGGACGAGCAGTACTTC. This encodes CASSSPQGIEDEQYF.

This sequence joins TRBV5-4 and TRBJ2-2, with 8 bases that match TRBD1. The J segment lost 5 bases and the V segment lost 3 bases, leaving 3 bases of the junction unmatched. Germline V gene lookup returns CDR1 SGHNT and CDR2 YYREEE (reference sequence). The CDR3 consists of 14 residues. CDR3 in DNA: TGTGCCAGCAGCTCCGGACAGGGTACCGGGGAGCTGTTTTTT. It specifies CASSSGQGTGELFF.

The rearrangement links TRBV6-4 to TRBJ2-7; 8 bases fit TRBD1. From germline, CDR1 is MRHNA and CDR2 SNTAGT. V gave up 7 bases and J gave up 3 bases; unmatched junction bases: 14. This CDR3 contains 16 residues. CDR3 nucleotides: TGTGCCAGCAAGGGTGGGGGACAGGCTAACCGCTACGAGCAGTACTTC. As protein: CASKGGGQANRYEQYF.

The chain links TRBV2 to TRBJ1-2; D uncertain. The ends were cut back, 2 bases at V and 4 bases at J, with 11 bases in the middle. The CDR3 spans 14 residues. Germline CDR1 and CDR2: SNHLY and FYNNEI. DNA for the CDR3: TGTGCCAGCAGTGAATGGGAGCCCCGCTATGGCTACACCTTC. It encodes CASSEWEPRYGYTF.

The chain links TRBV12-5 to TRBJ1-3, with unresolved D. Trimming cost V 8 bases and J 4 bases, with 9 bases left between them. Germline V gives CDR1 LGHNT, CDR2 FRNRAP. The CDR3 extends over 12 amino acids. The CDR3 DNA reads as TGTGCTAGTTCCGGGCCCGGAAACACCATATATTTT. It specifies CASSGPGNTIYF.

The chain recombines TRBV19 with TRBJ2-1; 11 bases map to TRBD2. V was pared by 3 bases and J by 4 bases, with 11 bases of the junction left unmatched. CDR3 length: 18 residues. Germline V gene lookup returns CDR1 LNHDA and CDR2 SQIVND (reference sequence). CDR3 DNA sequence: TGTGCCAGTAGTATTACAGGGGCTAGCGGGGGGCCTTACAATGAGCAGTTCTTC. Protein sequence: CASSITGASGGPYNEQFF.

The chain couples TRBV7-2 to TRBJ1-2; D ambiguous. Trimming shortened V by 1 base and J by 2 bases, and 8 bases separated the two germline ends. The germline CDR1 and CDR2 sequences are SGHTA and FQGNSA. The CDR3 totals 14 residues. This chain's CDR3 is CASSLGTSNYGYTF. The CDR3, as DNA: TGTGCCAGCAGCTTAGGAACAAGCAACTATGGCTACACCTTC.

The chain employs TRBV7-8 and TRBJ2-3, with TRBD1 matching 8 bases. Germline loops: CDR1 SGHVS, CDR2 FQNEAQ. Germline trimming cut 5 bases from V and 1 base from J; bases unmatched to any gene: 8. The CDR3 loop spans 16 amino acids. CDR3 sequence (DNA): TGTGCCAGCAGCGCTCGACAGGGGTCGCGCACAGATACGCAGTATTTT. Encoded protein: CASSARQGSRTDTQYF. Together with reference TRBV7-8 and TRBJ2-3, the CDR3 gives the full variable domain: GAGVSQSPRYKVAKRGQDVALRCDPISGHVSLFWYQQALGQGPEFLTYFQNEAQLDKSGLPSDRFFAERPEGSVSTLKIQRTQQEDSAVYLCASSARQGSRTDTQYFGPGTRLTVL.

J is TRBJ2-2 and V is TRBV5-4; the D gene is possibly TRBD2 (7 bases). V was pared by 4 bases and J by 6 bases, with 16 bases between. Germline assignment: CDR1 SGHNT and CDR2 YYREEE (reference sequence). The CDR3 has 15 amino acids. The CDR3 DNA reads TGTGCCAGCAGCGGAAAGGGGGGGATTCCCGGGGAGCTGTTTTTT. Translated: CASSGKGGIPGELFF. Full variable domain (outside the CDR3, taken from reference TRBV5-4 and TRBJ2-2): ETGVTQSPTHLIKTRGQQVTLRCSSQSGHNTVSWYQQALGQGPQFIFQYYREEENGRGNFPPRFSGLQFPNYSSELNVNALELDDSALYLCASSGKGGIPGELFFGEGSRLTVL.

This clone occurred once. CDR3 loop: CASSYPTGEDGYGYTF. In DNA form, the CDR3 reads TGTGCCAGCAGTTACCCCACAGGGGAAGACGGCTATGGCTACACCTTC. The chain has TRBV6-5 and TRBJ1-2, with TRBD1 identical over 7 bases. V was pared by 2 bases and J by 4 bases, with 10 bases of the junction left unmatched. The CDR3 covers 16 residues. Germline lookup yields CDR1 MNHEY and CDR2 SVGAGI.

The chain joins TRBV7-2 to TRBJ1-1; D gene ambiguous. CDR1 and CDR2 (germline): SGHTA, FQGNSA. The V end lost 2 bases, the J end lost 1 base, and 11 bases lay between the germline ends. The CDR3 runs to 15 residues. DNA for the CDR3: TGTGCCAGCAGCTTACGGGCAATCTCGAACACTGAAGCTTTCTTT. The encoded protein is CASSLRAISNTEAFF. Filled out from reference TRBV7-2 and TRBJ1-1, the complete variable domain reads GAGVSQSPSNKVTEKGKDVELRCDPISGHTALYWYRQSLGQGLEFLIYFQGNSAPDKSGLPSDRFSAERTGGSVSTLTIQRTQQEDSAVYLCASSLRAISNTEAFFGQGTRLTVV.

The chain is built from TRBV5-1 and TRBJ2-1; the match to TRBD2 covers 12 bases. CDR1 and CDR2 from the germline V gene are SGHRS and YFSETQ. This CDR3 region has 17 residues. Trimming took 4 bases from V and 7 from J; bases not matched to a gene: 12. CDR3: CASSPGTSGFLGNEQFF. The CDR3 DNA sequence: TGCGCCAGCAGCCCCGGGACTAGCGGGTTCCTCGGGAATGAGCAGTTCTTC.

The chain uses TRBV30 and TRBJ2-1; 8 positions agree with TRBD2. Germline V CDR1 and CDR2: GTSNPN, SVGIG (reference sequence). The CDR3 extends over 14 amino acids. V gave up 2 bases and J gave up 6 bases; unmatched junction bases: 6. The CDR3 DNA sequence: TGTGCCTGGAGTAAAAGCGGGGGTCCCAATGAGCAGTTCTTC. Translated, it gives CAWSKSGGPNEQFF.

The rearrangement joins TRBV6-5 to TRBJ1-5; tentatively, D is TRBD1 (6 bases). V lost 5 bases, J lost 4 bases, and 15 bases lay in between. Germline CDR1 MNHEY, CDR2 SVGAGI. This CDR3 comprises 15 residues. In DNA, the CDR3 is TGTGCCAGCAGTGGCTTAGGGGGGATGAATCAGCCCCAGCATTTT. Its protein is CASSGLGGMNQPQHF.

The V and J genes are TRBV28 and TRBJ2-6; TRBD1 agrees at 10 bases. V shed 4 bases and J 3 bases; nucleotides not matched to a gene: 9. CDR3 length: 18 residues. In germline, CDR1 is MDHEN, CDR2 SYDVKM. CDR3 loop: CASSSQPGQGIGANVLTF. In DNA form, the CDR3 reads TGTGCCAGCAGTTCTCAGCCGGGACAGGGGATTGGGGCCAACGTCCTGACTTTC.

The CDR3 DNA follows: TGTGCCAGCAGTCCGGACGGACGTCAAGAGACCCAGTACTTC. This sequence encodes CASSPDGRQETQYF. The rearrangement links TRBV2 to TRBJ2-5, with D unclear. V dropped 5 bases and J dropped 2 bases, with 12 bases sitting between them. Germline CDR1 SNHLY, CDR2 FYNNEI. The CDR3 length is 14 residues. The complete variable domain, with remaining parts taken from reference TRBV2 and TRBJ2-5, reads EPEVTQTPSHQVTQMGQEVILRCVPISNHLYFYWYRQILGQKVEFLVSFYNNEISEKSEIFDDQFSVERPDGSNFTLKIRSTKLEDSAMYFCASSPDGRQETQYFGPGTRLLVL.

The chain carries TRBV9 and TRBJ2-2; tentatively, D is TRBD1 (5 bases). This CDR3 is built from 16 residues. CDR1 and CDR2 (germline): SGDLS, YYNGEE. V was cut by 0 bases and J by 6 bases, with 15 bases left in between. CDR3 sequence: CASSVGVPGIAGELFF. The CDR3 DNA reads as TGTGCCAGCAGCGTAGGGGTCCCAGGGATCGCCGGGGAGCTGTTTTTT.

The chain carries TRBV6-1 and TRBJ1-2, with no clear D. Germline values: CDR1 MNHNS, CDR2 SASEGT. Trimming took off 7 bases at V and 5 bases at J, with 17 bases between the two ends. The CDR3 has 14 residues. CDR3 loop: CASTPGQATYGYTF. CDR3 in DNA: TGTGCCAGCACTCCCGGCCAGGCTACTTATGGCTACACCTTC.

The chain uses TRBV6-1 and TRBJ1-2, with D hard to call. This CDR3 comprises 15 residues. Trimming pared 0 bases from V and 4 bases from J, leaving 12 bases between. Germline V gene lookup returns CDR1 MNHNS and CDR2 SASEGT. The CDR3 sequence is CASSEARSDLYGYTF. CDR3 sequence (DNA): TGTGCCAGCAGTGAAGCGCGGTCGGACCTCTATGGCTACACCTTC.

The CDR3 region has the DNA TGTGCCAGCAATCAGCGGGCGAGCACAGATACGCAGTATTTT. This translates into CASNQRASTDTQYF. The gene calls are TRBV2 and TRBJ2-3; D possibly corresponds to TRBD2 (6 bases). V was cut by 7 bases and J by 0 bases, with 11 bases left in between. Germline CDR1 and CDR2: SNHLY and FYNNEI. This CDR3 region has 14 residues.